A single sample is the source of the 23 T cell receptor beta chains below, sequenced in a study of neurological immune-mediated disorders. MiXCR, run by TCRdb on the 5' RACE reads, gives a single entry per CDR3 protein. The repertoire holds under 70,000 distinct CDR3 sequences, roughly 3.5% seen once, with around 7.5% in the top ten. The sample consisted of PBMCs. All receptors derive from an older woman with multiple sclerosis.

In this sample, this clonotype turned up many times. The chain is built from TRBV10-3 and TRBJ2-1; D not certain. This CDR3 spans 11 amino acids. Looked up from germline, CDR1 is ENHRY and CDR2 is SYGVKD. V gave up 8 bases and J gave up 6 bases, with 8 bases separating them. The CDR3 loop is CAIVDGNEQFF. The CDR3 coding sequence is TGTGCCATCGTAGATGGCAATGAGCAGTTCTTC.

This clonotype was picked up many times. The rearrangement uses TRBV7-2 and TRBJ2-7; D is unclear. Trimming took off 0 bases at V and 3 bases at J, with 9 bases between the two ends. The CDR3 consists of 14 residues. Germline assignment: CDR1 SGHTA and CDR2 FQGNSA. In DNA form, the CDR3 reads TGTGCCAGCAGCTTAGCAGGGATGGGCTACGAGCAGTACTTC. Its protein is CASSLAGMGYEQYF. Complete variable domain (other parts from reference TRBV7-2 and TRBJ2-7): GAGVSQSPSNKVTEKGKDVELRCDPISGHTALYWYRQSLGQGLEFLIYFQGNSAPDKSGLPSDRFSAERTGGSVSTLTIQRTQQEDSAVYLCASSLAGMGYEQYFGPGTRLTVT.

This clonotype was seen at least ten times. The rearrangement joins TRBV6-5 to TRBJ2-5, with TRBD1 as a possible D gene (6 bases). V lost 6 bases, J lost 7 bases, and 18 bases lay in between. Germline assignment: CDR1 MNHEY and CDR2 SVGAGI. The CDR3 sequence is 14 residues long. The CDR3 DNA sequence: TGTGCCAGCAGGACAGGAGGCGGGTTGGGGACCCAGTACTTC. The encoded protein is CASRTGGGLGTQYF.

This clonotype was picked up many times. This CDR3 reads CSAREGGLANSPLHF. Here the CDR3 DNA reads TGCAGTGCTAGAGAGGGGGGGCTCGCGAATTCACCCCTCCACTTT. The chain recombines TRBV20-1 with TRBJ1-6; D perhaps matches TRBD1 (6 bases). V gave up 0 bases and J gave up 7 bases, with 13 bases separating them. The CDR3 totals 15 residues. Looked up from germline, CDR1 is DFQATT and CDR2 is SNEGSKA (reference sequence).

This clonotype has ten or more counts. V is TRBV6-2 or TRBV6-3 and J is TRBJ1-2; 11 bases are shared with TRBD1. Trimming removed 6 bases from V and 4 bases from J; junction bases left unmatched: 4. The germline gives CDR1 MNHEY, CDR2 SVGEGT. The CDR3 is 14 amino acids. Here the CDR3 DNA reads TGTGCCAGCAGCCTGGACAGGGGGCTCTATGGCTACACCTTC. It specifies CASSLDRGLYGYTF.

In its sample, this clonotype was seen many times. V usage is TRBV20-1 and J usage is TRBJ2-1, with D perhaps TRBD2 (5 bases). The CDR3 has 15 amino acids. Looked up from germline, CDR1 is DFQATT and CDR2 is SNEGSKA (reference sequence). V lost 6 bases, J lost 0 bases, and 15 bases lay in between. The CDR3 DNA reads as TGCAGTGCGCCGGACTCCTTCGGCTCCTACAATGAGCAGTTCTTC. It is translated as CSAPDSFGSYNEQFF.

This clonotype showed up many times. This chain links TRBV28 with TRBJ2-7; D is perhaps TRBD1 or TRBD2 (6 bases each). The CDR3 has 16 residues. Between the trimmed V and J ends, which lost 4 bases and 0 bases, there was a span of 16 bases. The V gene's germline CDR1 is MDHEN and CDR2 SYDVKM. CDR3 residues: CASSSGLPGASYEQYF. The CDR3 DNA reads TGTGCCAGCAGTTCCGGTCTACCGGGGGCCTCCTACGAGCAGTACTTC.

This clonotype was counted many times. The chain uses TRBV20-1 and TRBJ2-1; D remains unclear. Germline loops: CDR1 DFQATT, CDR2 SNEGSKA (reference sequence). The CDR3 has 16 amino acids. V was shortened by 4 bases and J by 1 base, with 17 bases between the two germline ends. The CDR3 nucleotides read TGCAGTGCTAACCAAAGAAGCGCCGAATCCTACAATGAGCAGTTCTTC. Amino acid sequence: CSANQRSAESYNEQFF.

This clonotype came up many times. The chain joins TRBV20-1 to TRBJ2-1; D is uncertain. Germline lookup yields CDR1 DFQATT and CDR2 SNEGSKA (reference sequence). V was pared by 7 bases and J by 4 bases, with 8 bases between. CDR3 length: 11 residues. The CDR3 DNA sequence: TGCAGTGTGATCAAATACAATGAGCAGTTCTTC. This gives the protein CSVIKYNEQFF.

At least ten counts were recorded for this clonotype. J is TRBJ2-2 and V is TRBV20-1; a possible D gene is TRBD2 (5 bases). Germline CDR1 is DFQATT and CDR2 is SNEGSKA (reference sequence). The CDR3 spans 13 residues. The V end was cut by 3 bases, the J end by 3 bases, with 8 bases between. DNA of the CDR3: TGCAGTGCTAGGAGGGCGGACACCGGGGAGCTGTTTTTT. Protein: CSARRADTGELFF.

The sample holds many counts of this clonotype. The chain carries TRBV7-6 and TRBJ1-2; possibly TRBD1 for D (6 bases). Trimming took 1 base from V and 4 from J, leaving 13 bases between them. This CDR3 has 15 amino acids. The germline V gene has CDR1 SGHVS and CDR2 FNYEAQ. The DNA of the CDR3 is TGTGCCAGCAGCTTAGAAAAGGGGGAAGGCTATGGCTACACCTTC. Its protein product is CASSLEKGEGYGYTF.

This chain connects TRBV7-2 to TRBJ2-2; a possible D gene is TRBD1 (5 bases). The CDR3 totals 17 residues. CDR1 is SGHTA, CDR2 FQGNSA, per germline. V was trimmed by 3 bases and J by 6 bases, leaving 20 bases between them. This CDR3 is CASSFRVGRNPSGELFF. CDR3 DNA sequence: TGTGCCAGCAGCTTCAGGGTCGGGCGGAATCCATCCGGGGAGCTGTTTTTT. The full variable domain, with the rest looked up from reference TRBV7-2 and TRBJ2-2, is GAGVSQSPSNKVTEKGKDVELRCDPISGHTALYWYRQSLGQGLEFLIYFQGNSAPDKSGLPSDRFSAERTGGSVSTLTIQRTQQEDSAVYLCASSFRVGRNPSGELFFGEGSRLTVL.

This clonotype was seen many times. The CDR3 nucleotides are TGTGCCAGCAGTTACTCGGCGGGAGACTACAATGAGCAGTTCTTC. Protein product: CASSYSAGDYNEQFF. The V and J genes are TRBV6-2 or TRBV6-3 and TRBJ2-1; 7 bases align to TRBD2. Trimming took 0 bases from V and 3 from J; bases not matched to a gene: 2. The germline CDR1 and CDR2 sequences are MNHEY and SVGEGT. The CDR3 runs to 15 residues.

This clonotype was recorded many times. The gene calls are TRBV20-1 and TRBJ2-3, with TRBD1 matching 8 bases. CDR1 and CDR2 (germline): DFQATT, SNEGSKA (reference sequence). The CDR3 has 17 amino acids. Trimming took 0 bases from V and 6 from J; bases not matched to a gene: 14. CDR3 protein: CSARDGLAGQGRDTQYF. CDR3 sequence (DNA): TGCAGTGCTAGAGACGGATTGGCTGGACAGGGTCGGGATACGCAGTATTTT.

This clonotype was picked up many times. The J gene is TRBJ2-1, the V gene TRBV5-1; 7 bases match TRBD2. V was clipped by 4 bases and J by 8 bases; unmatched bases: 9. Looked up from germline, CDR1 is SGHRS and CDR2 is YFSETQ. This CDR3 region has 14 residues. For the CDR3, the DNA is TGCGCCAGCAGCCAAGGACTAGTAGGGGATGAGCAGTTCTTC. This gives the protein CASSQGLVGDEQFF.

The table lists this clonotype with many counts. The CDR3 nucleotides are TGTGCCAGCAGCGTCTCCGGGACTAGCCAAGAGACCCAGTACTTC. Translation gives CASSVSGTSQETQYF. The chain employs TRBV7-2 and TRBJ2-5; 8 bases agree with TRBD2. Trimming took 5 bases from V and 1 from J; bases not matched to a gene: 6. Germline V gives CDR1 SGHTA, CDR2 FQGNSA. This CDR3 has 15 residues.

This clonotype occurred many times. The chain uses TRBV11-3 and TRBJ2-2; D may match TRBD1 or TRBD2 (5 bases each). The V end was cut by 4 bases, the J end by 6 bases, with 15 bases between. The CDR3 extends over 15 amino acids. CDR1 SGHNT and CDR2 YENEEA come from the germline V gene. The CDR3 protein is CASSSGTGRAGELFF. CDR3 bases: TGTGCCAGCAGCTCGGGGACGGGAAGGGCCGGGGAGCTGTTTTTT.

This clonotype was seen ten or more times. The chain uses TRBV12-3 or TRBV12-4 and TRBJ1-6; maybe TRBD1 (5 bases). Trimming removed 2 bases at V and 14 bases at J, with 13 bases between. The CDR3 loop spans 13 amino acids. CDR3 DNA: TGTGCCAGCAGTTTATTCGCCGGGACGACCCTCCACTTT. This codes for CASSLFAGTTLHF.

This clonotype was counted ten times or more. This rearrangement joins TRBV15 to TRBJ2-1, with D possibly being TRBD1 (6 bases). The V end was cut by 7 bases, the J end by 3 bases, with 16 bases between. The CDR3 is 15 amino acids. Germline CDR1 LNHNV, CDR2 YYDKDF (reference sequence). The CDR3 region has the DNA TGTGCCACCAAATCCACCAGGGGATTCTACAATGAGCAGTTCTTC. Protein sequence: CATKSTRGFYNEQFF.

This clonotype was seen many times. V gene TRBV25-1 combines with J gene TRBJ1-1; D gene uncertain. V shed 0 bases and J shed 5 bases, with 10 bases lying between them. This CDR3 region has 14 residues. Germline V gives CDR1 MGHDK, CDR2 SYGVNS. The CDR3 reads CASSEYSGGTEAFF. The CDR3 bases are TGTGCCAGCAGTGAATACAGCGGCGGGACTGAAGCTTTCTTT.

This clonotype showed up just once. The gene calls are TRBV10-3 and TRBJ2-2; tentatively, D is TRBD1 (6 bases). Looked up from germline, CDR1 is ENHRY and CDR2 is SYGVKD. V dropped 10 bases and J dropped 5 bases, with 11 bases sitting between them. The CDR3 spans 12 residues. The CDR3 sequence is CATRGSTGELFF. The CDR3 DNA reads TGTGCCACCAGGGGTTCGACCGGGGAGCTGTTTTTT.

This clonotype was counted ten times or more. The rearrangement links TRBV4-1 to TRBJ1-3; the D is unclear. There are 13 residues in the CDR3. Trimming stripped 0 bases from V and 5 bases from J, with 5 bases between. Germline V CDR1 and CDR2: MGHRA, YSYEKL. CDR3 amino acids: CASSQEGRNTIYF. As DNA, the CDR3 is TGCGCCAGCAGCCAAGAGGGGAGAAACACCATATATTTT.

V is TRBV28 and J is TRBJ1-3, with D hard to call. This CDR3 has 14 residues. V was clipped by 3 bases and J by 12 bases, with 18 bases between them. CDR1 MDHEN and CDR2 SYDVKM come from the germline V gene. The CDR3 region has the DNA TGTGCCAGCAGTTTCATGGATTCAAGAAAAAACATATATTTT. Its protein product is CASSFMDSRKNIYF.